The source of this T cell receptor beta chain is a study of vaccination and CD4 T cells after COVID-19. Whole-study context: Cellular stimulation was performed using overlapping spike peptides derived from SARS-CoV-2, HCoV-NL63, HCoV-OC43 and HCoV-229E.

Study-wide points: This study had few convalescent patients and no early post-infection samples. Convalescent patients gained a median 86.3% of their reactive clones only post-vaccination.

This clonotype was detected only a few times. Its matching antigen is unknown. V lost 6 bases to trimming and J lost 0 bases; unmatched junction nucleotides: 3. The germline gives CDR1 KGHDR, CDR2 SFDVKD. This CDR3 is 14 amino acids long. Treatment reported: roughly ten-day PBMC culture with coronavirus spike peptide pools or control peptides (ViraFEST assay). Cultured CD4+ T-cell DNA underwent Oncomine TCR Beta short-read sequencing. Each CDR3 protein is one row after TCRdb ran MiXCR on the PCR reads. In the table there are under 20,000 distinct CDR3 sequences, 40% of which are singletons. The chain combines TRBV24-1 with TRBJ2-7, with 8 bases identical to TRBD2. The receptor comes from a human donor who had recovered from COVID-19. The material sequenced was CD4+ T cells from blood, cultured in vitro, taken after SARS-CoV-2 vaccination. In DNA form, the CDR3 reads TGTGCCACCAGTCGCGGGAGGTCCTCCTACGAGCAGTACTTC. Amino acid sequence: CATSRGRSSYEQYF.